The 7 T cell receptor beta chains reported below all come from one sample, sequenced in a study of blood T cell repertoires in COVID-19. Repertoires were generated with immunoSEQ multiplex PCR, while TCRdb's copy carries only in-frame clones and drops some. The table has more than 140,000 clones, 84% seen once. The specimen sequenced was peripheral blood. The receptors stem from a woman between 50 and 59 years old in a cohort sampled during active or convalescent COVID-19.

The chain couples TRBV19 to TRBJ1-2, with 7 bases identical to TRBD1. V gave up 4 bases and J gave up 3 bases; unmatched junction bases: 8. Germline CDR1 reads LNHDA; CDR2 reads SQIVND (reference sequence). The CDR3 consists of 15 residues. CDR3 DNA sequence: TGTGCCAGTAGTACCGAACCACAGGGGTACTATGGCTACACCTTC. It is translated as CASSTEPQGYYGYTF. Using reference TRBV19 and TRBJ1-2 for the parts outside the CDR3, the full variable domain is DGGITQSPKYLFRKEGQNVTLSCEQNLNHDAMYWYRQDPGQGLRLIYYSQIVNDFQKGDIAEGYSVSREKKESFPLTVTSAQKNPTAFYLCASSTEPQGYYGYTFGSGTRLTVV.

The rearrangement uses TRBV2 and TRBJ1-6, with D unclear. Germline lookup yields CDR1 SNHLY and CDR2 FYNNEI. The V end lost 3 bases, the J end lost 3 bases, and 9 bases lay between the germline ends. The CDR3 extends over 15 amino acids. The CDR3 region is CASSDLGVYNSPLHF. The CDR3 nucleotides read TGTGCCAGCAGTGATCTCGGGGTCTATAATTCACCCCTCCACTTT.

The V and J genes are TRBV7-2 and TRBJ1-1; 8 nucleotides match TRBD1. The CDR3 extends over 15 amino acids. The J segment lost 2 bases and the V segment lost 4 bases, leaving 6 bases of the junction unmatched. The germline V gene encodes CDR1 SGHTA and CDR2 FQGNSA. The CDR3 protein is CASSYGQGVNTEAFF. The DNA of the CDR3 is TGTGCCAGCAGCTACGGACAGGGAGTTAACACTGAAGCTTTCTTT.

The J gene is TRBJ1-4, the V gene TRBV19; 8 bases agree with TRBD1. V lost 2 bases and J lost 0; bases outside the gene matches: 5. Germline lookup yields CDR1 LNHDA and CDR2 SQIVND (reference sequence). CDR3 length: 17 residues. The CDR3 sequence is CASSIRQGITTNEKLFF. DNA for the CDR3: TGTGCCAGTAGTATACGACAGGGGATTACAACTAATGAAAAACTGTTTTTT.

The table lists this clone with a few counts. The chain is built from TRBV7-3 and TRBJ1-2; a possible D gene is TRBD1 (5 bases). V was clipped by 0 bases and J by 2 bases, with 7 bases between them. Germline V gene data show CDR1 as SGHTA and CDR2 as FQGTGA. This CDR3 is 14 amino acids long. CDR3 protein: CASSLTEGNYGYTF. In DNA form, the CDR3 reads TGTGCCAGCAGCTTAACGGAGGGGAACTATGGCTACACCTTC.

The V and J genes are TRBV11-2 and TRBJ2-7; D possibly corresponds to TRBD1 (7 bases). Trimming pared 5 bases from V and 3 bases from J, leaving 26 bases between. There are 18 residues in the CDR3. Germline CDR1 reads SGHAT; CDR2 reads FQNNGV. The CDR3 loop reads CASSPVGRRQGEGYEQYF. Here the CDR3 DNA reads TGTGCCAGCAGCCCCGTAGGGAGGCGACAGGGAGAAGGCTACGAGCAGTACTTC. The variable domain in full, completed from reference TRBV11-2 and TRBJ2-7, reads EAGVAQSPRYKIIEKRQSVAFWCNPISGHATLYWYQQILGQGPKLLIQFQNNGVVDDSQLPKDRFSAERLKGVDSTLKIQPAKLEDSAVYLCASSPVGRRQGEGYEQYFGPGTRLTVT.

The rearrangement links TRBV7-3 to TRBJ1-1; 11 bases map to TRBD1. The germline V gene encodes CDR1 SGHTA and CDR2 FQGTGA. With 5 bases clipped from V and 3 bases from J, the junction kept 11 bases outside the gene matches. The CDR3 consists of 17 residues. CDR3 in DNA: TGTGCCAGCAGCCCGGGACAGGGGGGCATAAGGCACACTGAAGCTTTCTTT. Translation: CASSPGQGGIRHTEAFF.